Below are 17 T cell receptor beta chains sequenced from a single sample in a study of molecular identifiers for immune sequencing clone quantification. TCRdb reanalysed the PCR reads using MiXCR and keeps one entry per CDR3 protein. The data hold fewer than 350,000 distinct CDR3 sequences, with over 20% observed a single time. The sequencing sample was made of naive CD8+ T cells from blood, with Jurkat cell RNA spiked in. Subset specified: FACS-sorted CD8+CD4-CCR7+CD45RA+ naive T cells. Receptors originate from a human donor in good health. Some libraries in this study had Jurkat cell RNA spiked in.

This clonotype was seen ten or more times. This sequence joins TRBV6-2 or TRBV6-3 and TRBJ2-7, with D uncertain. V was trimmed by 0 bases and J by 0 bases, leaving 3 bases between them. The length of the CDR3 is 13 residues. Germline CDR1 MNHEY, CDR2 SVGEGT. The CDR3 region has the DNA TGTGCCAGCAGTTACTCAAGCTCCTACGAGCAGTACTTC. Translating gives CASSYSSSYEQYF.

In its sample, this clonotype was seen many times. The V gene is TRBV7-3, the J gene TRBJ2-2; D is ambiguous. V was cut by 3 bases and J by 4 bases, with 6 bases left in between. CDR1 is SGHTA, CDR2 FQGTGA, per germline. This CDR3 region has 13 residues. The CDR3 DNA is TGTGCCAGCAGCTTTTCCCCCACCGGGGAGCTGTTTTTT. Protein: CASSFSPTGELFF. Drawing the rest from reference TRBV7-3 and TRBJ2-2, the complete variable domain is GAGVSQTPSNKVTEKGKYVELRCDPISGHTALYWYRQSLGQGPEFLIYFQGTGAADDSGLPNDRFFAVRPEGSVSTLKIQRTERGDSAVYLCASSFSPTGELFFGEGSRLTVL.

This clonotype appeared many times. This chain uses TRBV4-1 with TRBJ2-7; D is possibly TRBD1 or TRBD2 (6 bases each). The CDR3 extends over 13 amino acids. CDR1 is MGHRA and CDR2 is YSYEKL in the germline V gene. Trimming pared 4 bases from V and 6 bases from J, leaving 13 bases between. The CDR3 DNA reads TGCGCCAGCAGCCGGGTATCGGGGGCCGAGCAGTACTTC. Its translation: CASSRVSGAEQYF.

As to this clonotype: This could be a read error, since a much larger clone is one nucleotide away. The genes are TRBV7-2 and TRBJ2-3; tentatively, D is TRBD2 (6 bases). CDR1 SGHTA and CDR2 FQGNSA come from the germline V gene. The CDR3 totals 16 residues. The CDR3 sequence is CASSIAVAVSTDTQYF. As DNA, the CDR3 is TGTGCCAGCAGCATAGCGGTGGCGGTCAGCACAGATACGCAGTATTTT.

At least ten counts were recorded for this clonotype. The CDR3, as DNA: TGTGCCAGCAGCTTGGCCCCAGGGCTGAACACTGAAGCTTTCTTT. Its translation: CASSLAPGLNTEAFF. The chain links TRBV5-6 to TRBJ1-1; D is possibly TRBD1 (5 bases). The CDR3 spans 15 residues. V lost 0 bases to trimming and J lost 0 bases, with 9 bases between them. The germline CDR1 and CDR2 sequences are SGHDT and YYEEEE.

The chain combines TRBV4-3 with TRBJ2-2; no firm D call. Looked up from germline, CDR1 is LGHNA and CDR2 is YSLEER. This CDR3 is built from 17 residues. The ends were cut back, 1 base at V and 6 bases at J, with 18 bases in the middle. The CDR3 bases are TGCGCCAGCAGCCAAGGTCGGGTTGCGGCAGGACCCGGGGAGCTGTTTTTT. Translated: CASSQGRVAAGPGELFF.

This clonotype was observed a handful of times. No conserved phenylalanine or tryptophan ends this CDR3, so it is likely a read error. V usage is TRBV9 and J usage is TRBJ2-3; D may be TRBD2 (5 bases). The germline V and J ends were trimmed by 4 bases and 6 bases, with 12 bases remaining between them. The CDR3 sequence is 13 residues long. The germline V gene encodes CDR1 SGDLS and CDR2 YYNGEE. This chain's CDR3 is CASSPLVADTQYC. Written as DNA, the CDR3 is TGTGCCAGCAGCCCACTAGTCGCGGATACGCAGTATTGT.

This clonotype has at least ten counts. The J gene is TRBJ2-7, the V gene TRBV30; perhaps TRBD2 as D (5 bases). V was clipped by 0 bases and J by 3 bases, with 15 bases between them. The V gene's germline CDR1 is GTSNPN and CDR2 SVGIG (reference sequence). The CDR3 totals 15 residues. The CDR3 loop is CAWSVYAGPIYEQYF. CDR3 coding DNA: TGTGCCTGGAGTGTCTACGCGGGTCCCATCTACGAGCAGTACTTC.

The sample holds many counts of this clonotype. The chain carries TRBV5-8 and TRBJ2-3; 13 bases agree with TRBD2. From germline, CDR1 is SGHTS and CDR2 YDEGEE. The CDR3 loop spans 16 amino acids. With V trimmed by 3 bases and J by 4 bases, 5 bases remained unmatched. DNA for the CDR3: TGTGCCAGCAGCTCGAGGACTAGCGGGAGCGCAGATACGCAGTATTTT. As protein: CASSSRTSGSADTQYF.

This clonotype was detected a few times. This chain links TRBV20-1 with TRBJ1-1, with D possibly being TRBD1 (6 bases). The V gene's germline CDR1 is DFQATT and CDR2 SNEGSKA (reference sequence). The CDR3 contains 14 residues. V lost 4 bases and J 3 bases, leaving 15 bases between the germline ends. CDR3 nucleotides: TGCAGTGCTATTGACAGGACCTTAGACACTGAAGCTTTCTTT. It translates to CSAIDRTLDTEAFF.

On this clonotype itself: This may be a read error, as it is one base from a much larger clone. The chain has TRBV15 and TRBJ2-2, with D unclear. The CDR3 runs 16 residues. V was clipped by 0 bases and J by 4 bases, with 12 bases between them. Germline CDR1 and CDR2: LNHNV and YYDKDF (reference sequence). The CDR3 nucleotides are TGTGCCACCAGCAGAGAGGAAAGCTTCAGCACCGGGGAGCTGTTTTTT. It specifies CATSREESFSTGELFF.

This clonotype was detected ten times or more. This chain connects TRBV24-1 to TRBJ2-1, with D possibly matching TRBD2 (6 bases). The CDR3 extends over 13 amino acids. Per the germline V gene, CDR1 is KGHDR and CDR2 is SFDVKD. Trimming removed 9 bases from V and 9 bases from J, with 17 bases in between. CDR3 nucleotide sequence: TGTGCCACCTCCGGGACTGGTGGGGGTGAGCAGTTCTTC. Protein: CATSGTGGGEQFF.

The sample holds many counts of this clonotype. The CDR3 here is CASSLPGRTSGANVLTF. DNA of the CDR3: TGTGCCAGCAGCTTACCGGGACGGACCTCTGGGGCCAACGTCCTGACTTTC. This chain links TRBV7-9 with TRBJ2-6, with D tentatively TRBD1 or TRBD2 (5 bases each). The V end was cut by 2 bases, the J end by 0 bases, with 11 bases between. The CDR3 has 17 residues. The V gene's germline CDR1 is SEHNR and CDR2 FQNEAQ (reference sequence).

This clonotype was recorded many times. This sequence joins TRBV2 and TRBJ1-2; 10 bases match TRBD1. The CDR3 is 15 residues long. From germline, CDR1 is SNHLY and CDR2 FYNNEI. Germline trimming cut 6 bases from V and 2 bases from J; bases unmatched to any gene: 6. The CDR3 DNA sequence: TGTGCCAGCAGAACGGGACAGGGGAACAACTATGGCTACACCTTC. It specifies CASRTGQGNNYGYTF.

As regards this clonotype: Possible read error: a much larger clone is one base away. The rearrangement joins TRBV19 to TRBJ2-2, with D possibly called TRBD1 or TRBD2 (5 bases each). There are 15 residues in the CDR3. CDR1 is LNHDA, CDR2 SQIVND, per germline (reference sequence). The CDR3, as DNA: TGTGCCAGTAGTATCCCGACAGACGGCACCGGGGAGCTGCTTTTT. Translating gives CASSIPTDGTGELLF.

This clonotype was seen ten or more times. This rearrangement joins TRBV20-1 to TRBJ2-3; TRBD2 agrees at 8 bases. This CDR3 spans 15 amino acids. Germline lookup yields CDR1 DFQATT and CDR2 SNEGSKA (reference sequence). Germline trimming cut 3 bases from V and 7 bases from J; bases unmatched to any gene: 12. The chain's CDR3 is CSARPTSGVEHTQYF. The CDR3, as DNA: TGCAGTGCTAGGCCTACTAGCGGAGTTGAACATACGCAGTATTTT.

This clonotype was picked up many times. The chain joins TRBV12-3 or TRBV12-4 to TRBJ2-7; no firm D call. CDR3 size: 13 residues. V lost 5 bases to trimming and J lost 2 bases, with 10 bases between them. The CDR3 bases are TGTGCCAGCAGTAGGGCCAACCCCTACGAGCAGTACTTC. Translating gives CASSRANPYEQYF.